This TCR beta chain was identified in a study of T-cell memory formation after mild COVID-19. Study-level findings and limits: Pre-infection memory contained some responding clones, which suggested that cross-reactive memory had joined.

Points on this clonotype: The antigen is unknown.

V dropped 1 base and J dropped 4 bases, with 10 bases sitting between them. CDR3 length equals 14 residues. Germline V gene lookup returns CDR1 SGHVS and CDR2 FQNEAQ. Each CDR3 protein gets one entry after TCRdb re-called the 5' RACE reads with MiXCR. The sample carries about 110,000 distinct CDR3 sequences, 15% to 20% recorded once. Sequences were obtained from PBMCs or a T cell subset sorted from them (not recorded which). This receptor was obtained from an adult woman who had mild COVID-19 (a few samples of this study predate the infection). Cell type and time point are not known. V is TRBV7-8 and J is TRBJ1-2; D is uncertain. This CDR3 reads CASSLDSLSYGYTF. CDR3 sequence (DNA): TGTGCCAGCAGCTTAGACAGTCTTAGCTATGGCTACACCTTC. Full variable domain (rest looked up from reference TRBV7-8 and TRBJ1-2): GAGVSQSPRYKVAKRGQDVALRCDPISGHVSLFWYQQALGQGPEFLTYFQNEAQLDKSGLPSDRFFAERPEGSVSTLKIQRTQQEDSAVYLCASSLDSLSYGYTFGSGTRLTVV.